This passage covers 8 T cell receptor beta chains from one sample sequenced in a study of T cells in women clearing cervical HPV infection. Using immunoSEQ multiplex PCR, the repertoire was profiled, and TCRdb retains in-frame clones only, with some absent. The sample's table shows around 29,000 clones. Sequencing was done on a sample of blood buffy coat. The receptor set was obtained from a woman between 18 and 75 years old with a cervical HPV16 infection that either progressed to CIN3+ or cleared (not recorded which).

Details on this clone: The read finishes 3 residues shy of the CDR3 end, and the germline J gene is used to complete it. V and J are TRBV10-2 and TRBJ2-7; 7 bases match TRBD2. Germline loops: CDR1 WSHSY, CDR2 SAAADI. This CDR3 region has 15 residues. V gave up 0 bases and J gave up 2 bases; unmatched junction bases: 4. CDR3 bases read: TGCGCCAGCAGTGAGTCGAACCGGGGGGCCTACGAG. This translates into CASSESNRGAYE. The entire CDR3 sequence reads CASSESNRGAYEQYF.

Regarding this clone: From the germline J gene comes the end of the CDR3, since the read stops 3 residues before it. The chain has TRBV5-1 and TRBJ2-2; weak D call: TRBD1 (5 bases). V dropped 4 bases and J dropped 2 bases, with 9 bases sitting between them. Germline lookup yields CDR1 SGHRS and CDR2 YFSETQ. The CDR3 consists of 14 residues. The chain's CDR3 is CASSHGQNTGELFF. The DNA read from the CDR3 is TGCGCCAGCAGCCATGGACAAAACACCGGGGAG. The full variable domain, rest sourced from reference TRBV5-1 and TRBJ2-2, is KAGVTQTPRYLIKTRGQQVTLSCSPISGHRSVSWYQQTPGQGLQFLFEYFSETQRNKGNFPGRFSGRQFSNSRSEMNVSTLELGDSALYLCASSHGQNTGELFFGEGSRLTVL.

A word on this clone: The read stops 3 residues short of the end of the CDR3; the missing end is completed from the germline J gene. V is TRBV30 and J is TRBJ2-5; D possibly corresponds to TRBD1 (5 bases). V lost 1 base to trimming and J lost 5 bases, with 17 bases between them. CDR3 size: 15 residues. From germline, CDR1 is GTSNPN and CDR2 SVGIG (reference sequence). CDR3 loop: CAWSARSGAWETQYF. The CDR3 DNA, read in part, is TGTGCCTGGAGTGCCCGTTCTGGGGCATGGGAGACC.

Comment on this clone: The read halts 3 residues ahead of the CDR3 end, with the missing end drawn from the germline J gene. The chain uses TRBV4-1 and TRBJ2-3, with D possibly being TRBD2 (5 bases). Germline V gene lookup returns CDR1 MGHRA and CDR2 YSYEKL. This CDR3 contains 15 residues. V shed 6 bases and J shed 2 bases, with 15 bases lying between them. CDR3 DNA (partial): TGCGCCAGCAGAGAACGCCACGGGGACACAGATACG. The encoded protein is CASRERHGDTDT. The entire CDR3 is CASRERHGDTDTQYF.

Concerning this clone: The read ends 3 residues before the CDR3 terminus; that terminus is restored from the germline J gene. This chain uses TRBV18 with TRBJ2-1, with 10 bases aligning to TRBD1. The CDR3 runs 14 residues. J lost 9 bases, V lost 2 bases, and 4 bases had no gene match. In germline, CDR1 is KGHSH, CDR2 LQKENI. The covered CDR3 bases are TGTGCCAGCTCACCAGGGACAGGGGAGGCTGAG. Its translation: CASSPGTGEAE. Given in full, the CDR3 is CASSPGTGEAEQFF.

For this clone: The CDR3 end falls 3 residues outside the read, so it is completed with the germline J gene. V usage is TRBV20-1 and J usage is TRBJ1-2; 10 bases align to TRBD1. The CDR3 runs 14 residues. Germline CDR1 and CDR2: DFQATT and SNEGSKA (reference sequence). The CDR3 is CSARAPGTGVGYTF. CDR3 bases read: TGCAGTGCTAGAGCCCCCGGGACAGGGGTCGGC.

CDR3 DNA, as far as it was read: TGCAGTGCTAGAGATTGGGCACTCAATTCACCC. This sequence encodes CSARDWALNSP. The full-length CDR3 reads as CSARDWALNSPLHF. V and J are TRBV20-1 and TRBJ1-6; D call uncertain. The missing CDR3 end, 3 residues past where the read stops, is filled in from the germline J gene. V lost 0 bases, J lost 7 bases, and 10 bases lay in between. CDR3 length: 14 amino acids. Looked up from germline, CDR1 is DFQATT and CDR2 is SNEGSKA (reference sequence).

Worth noting for this clone: The read terminates 3 residues before the CDR3 end, so the remaining end is supplied by the germline J gene. The gene calls are TRBV10-3 and TRBJ2-6, with 7 bases matching TRBD2. V was clipped by 2 bases and J by 5 bases; unmatched bases: 9. This CDR3 contains 17 residues. Germline V CDR1 and CDR2: ENHRY, SYGVKD. The DNA read from the CDR3 is TGTGCCATCAGTGAGCCTTGGGGCGGGGGAAGGGCCAACGTC. Translation gives CAISEPWGGGRANV. The full CDR3 protein is CAISEPWGGGRANVLTF.